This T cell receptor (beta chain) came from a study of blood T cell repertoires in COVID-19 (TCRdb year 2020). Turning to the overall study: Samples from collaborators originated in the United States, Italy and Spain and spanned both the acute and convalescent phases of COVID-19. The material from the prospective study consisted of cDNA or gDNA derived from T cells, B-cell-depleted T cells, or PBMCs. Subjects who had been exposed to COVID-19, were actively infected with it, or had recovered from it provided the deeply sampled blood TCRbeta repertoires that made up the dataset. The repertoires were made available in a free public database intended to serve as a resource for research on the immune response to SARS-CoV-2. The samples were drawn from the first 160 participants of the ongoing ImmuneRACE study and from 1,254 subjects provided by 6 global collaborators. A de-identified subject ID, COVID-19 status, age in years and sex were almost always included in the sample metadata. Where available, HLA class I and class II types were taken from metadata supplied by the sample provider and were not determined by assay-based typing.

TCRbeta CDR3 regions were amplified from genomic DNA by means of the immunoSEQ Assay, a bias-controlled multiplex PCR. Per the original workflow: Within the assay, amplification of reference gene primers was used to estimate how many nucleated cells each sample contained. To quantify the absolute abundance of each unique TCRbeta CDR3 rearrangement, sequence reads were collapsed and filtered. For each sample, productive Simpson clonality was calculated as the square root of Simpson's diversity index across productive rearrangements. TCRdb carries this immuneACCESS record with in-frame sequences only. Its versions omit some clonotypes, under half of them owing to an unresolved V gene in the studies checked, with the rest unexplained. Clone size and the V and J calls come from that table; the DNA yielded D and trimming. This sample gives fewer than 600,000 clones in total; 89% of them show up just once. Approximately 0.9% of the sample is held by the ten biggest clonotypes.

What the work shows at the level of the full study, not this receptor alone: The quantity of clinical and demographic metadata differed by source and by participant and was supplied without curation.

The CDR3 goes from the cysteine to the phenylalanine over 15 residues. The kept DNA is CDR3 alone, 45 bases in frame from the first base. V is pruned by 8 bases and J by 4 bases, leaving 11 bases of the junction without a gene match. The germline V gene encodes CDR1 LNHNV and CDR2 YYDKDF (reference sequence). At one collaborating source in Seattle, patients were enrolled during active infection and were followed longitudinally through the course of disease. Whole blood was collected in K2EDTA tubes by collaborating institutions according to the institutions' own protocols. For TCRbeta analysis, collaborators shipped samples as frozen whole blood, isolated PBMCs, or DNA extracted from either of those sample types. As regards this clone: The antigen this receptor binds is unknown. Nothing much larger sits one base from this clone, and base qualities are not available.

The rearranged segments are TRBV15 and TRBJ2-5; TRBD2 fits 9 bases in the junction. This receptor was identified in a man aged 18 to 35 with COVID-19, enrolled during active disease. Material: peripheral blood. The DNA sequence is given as TGTGCCACCCTCCTTGGGCGGGGGGGCCGAGAGACCCAGTACTTC. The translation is CATLLGRGGRETQYF.